This T cell receptor beta chain was documented in a study of cytomegalovirus exposure and HLA in healthy donors. The study's findings and limits: Upon later analysis, TCR association rates were observed to vary by HLA locus, being highest for DRB1 and lowest for HLA-C.

V dropped 0 bases and J dropped 2 bases, with 2 bases sitting between them. Germline V CDR1 and CDR2: WNHNN, SYGVQD (reference sequence). The CDR3 loop spans 13 amino acids. Use of 60 Vbeta and 13 Jbeta primers characterized the PCR. Only in-frame clones appear in the TCRdb table, and some are missing; sequencing was by immunoSEQ multiplex PCR. Recorded for this sample: more than 200,000 clones. A remark on this clone: Its antigen is as yet unknown.

The chain has TRBV10-1 and TRBJ1-5, with D uncertain. The TCR originated in a woman aged 30 to 39 in good health and CMV-seropositive. Sample: PBMCs. In nucleotides, the CDR3 is TGCGCCAGCAGTGAGTCCGGCAATCAGCCCCAGCATTTT. Its translation: CASSESGNQPQHF.